This T cell receptor beta chain was identified in a study of regulatory T cells in long-lasting Graves disease. CDR3-region Arm-PCR and iRepertoire HTBI primers produced the TCR beta libraries. Each CDR3 protein is one row after TCRdb ran MiXCR on the multiplex PCR reads. The data show roughly 530,000 distinct CDR3 sequences, around 16% seen once. The time point was: newly diagnosed GD, antithyroid drugs for less than 3 months. Making the TCR library involved RNA that had been extracted from PBMCs. The CDR3 has 11 amino acids. From germline, CDR1 is DFQATT and CDR2 SNEGSKA (reference sequence). V was shortened by 6 bases and J by 14 bases, with 17 bases between the two germline ends. This clonotype came up many times. The sample was also linked to a second study, of T cells in Graves' hyperthyroidism and ophthalmopathy.

The sample in question was peripheral blood mononuclear cells (PBMCs), obtained at new diagnosis, from a patient treated with antithyroid drugs. V is TRBV20-1 and J is TRBJ2-1, with D tentatively TRBD2 (5 bases). The receptor's source is a woman aged 40 to 65 with Graves disease. CDR3 nucleotide sequence: TGCAGTGCCCTCACGGACTCGGGAAAGTTCTTC. Amino acids: CSALTDSGKFF.